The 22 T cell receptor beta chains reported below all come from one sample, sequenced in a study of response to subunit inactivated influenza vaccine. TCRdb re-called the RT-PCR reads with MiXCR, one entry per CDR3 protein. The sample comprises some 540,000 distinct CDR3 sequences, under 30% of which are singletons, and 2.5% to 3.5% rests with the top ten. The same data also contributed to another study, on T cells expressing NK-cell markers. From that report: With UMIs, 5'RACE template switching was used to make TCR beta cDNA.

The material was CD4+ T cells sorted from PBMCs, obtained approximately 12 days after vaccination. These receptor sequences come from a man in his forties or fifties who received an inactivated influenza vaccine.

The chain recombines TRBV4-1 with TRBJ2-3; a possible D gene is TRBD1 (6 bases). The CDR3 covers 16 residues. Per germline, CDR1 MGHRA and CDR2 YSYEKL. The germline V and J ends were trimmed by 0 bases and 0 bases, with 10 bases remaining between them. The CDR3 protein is CASSQDQTGSTDTQYF. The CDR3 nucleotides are TGCGCCAGCAGCCAAGATCAGACAGGCAGCACAGATACGCAGTATTTT.

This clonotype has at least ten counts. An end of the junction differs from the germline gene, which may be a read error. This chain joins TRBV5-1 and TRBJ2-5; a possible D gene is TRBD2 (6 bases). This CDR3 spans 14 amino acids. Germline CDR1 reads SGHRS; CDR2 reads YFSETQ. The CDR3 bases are TGTGCCAGCAGTTTAGGGCGGGGACAAGAGACCCAGTACTTC. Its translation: CASSLGRGQETQYF.

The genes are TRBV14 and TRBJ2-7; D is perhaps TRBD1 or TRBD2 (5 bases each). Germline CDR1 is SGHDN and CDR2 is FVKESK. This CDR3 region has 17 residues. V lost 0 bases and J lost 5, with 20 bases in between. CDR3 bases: TGTGCCAGCAGCCAAGATCCTGTTTGGGACGGAACCCACGAGCAGTACTTC. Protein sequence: CASSQDPVWDGTHEQYF.

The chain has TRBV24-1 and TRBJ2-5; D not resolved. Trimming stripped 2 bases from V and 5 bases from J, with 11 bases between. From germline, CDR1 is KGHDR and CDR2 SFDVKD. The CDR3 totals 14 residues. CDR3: CATSDSGVTETQYF. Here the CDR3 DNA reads TGTGCCACCAGTGATTCCGGCGTTACCGAGACCCAGTACTTC.

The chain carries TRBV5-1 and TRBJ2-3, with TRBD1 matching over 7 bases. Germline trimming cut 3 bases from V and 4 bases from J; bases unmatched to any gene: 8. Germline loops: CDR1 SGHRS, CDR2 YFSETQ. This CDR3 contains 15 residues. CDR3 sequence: CASSSNTGAADTQYF. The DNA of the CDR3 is TGCGCCAGCAGCTCAAACACAGGGGCGGCAGATACGCAGTATTTT.

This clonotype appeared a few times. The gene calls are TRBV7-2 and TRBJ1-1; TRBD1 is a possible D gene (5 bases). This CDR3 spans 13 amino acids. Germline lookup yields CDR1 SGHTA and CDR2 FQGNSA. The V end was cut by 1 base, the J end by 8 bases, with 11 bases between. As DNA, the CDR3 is TGTGCCAGCAGCTTAGGCAGGGTTCCCGAAGCTTTCTTT. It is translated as CASSLGRVPEAFF.

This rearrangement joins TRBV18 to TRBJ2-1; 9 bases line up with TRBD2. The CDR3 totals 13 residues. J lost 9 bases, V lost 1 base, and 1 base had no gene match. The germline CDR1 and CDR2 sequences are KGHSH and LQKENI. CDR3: CASSPLAGVEQFF. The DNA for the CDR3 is TGTGCCAGCTCACCACTAGCGGGAGTTGAGCAGTTCTTC.

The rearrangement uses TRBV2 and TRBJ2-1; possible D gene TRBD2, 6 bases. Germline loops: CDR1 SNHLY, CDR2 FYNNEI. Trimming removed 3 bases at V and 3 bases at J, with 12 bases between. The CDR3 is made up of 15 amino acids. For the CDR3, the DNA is TGTGCCAGCAGTGAGAGCGGGCGAAGCTACAATGAGCAGTTCTTC. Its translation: CASSESGRSYNEQFF. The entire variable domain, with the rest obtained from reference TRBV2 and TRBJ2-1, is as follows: EPEVTQTPSHQVTQMGQEVILRCVPISNHLYFYWYRQILGQKVEFLVSFYNNEISEKSEIFDDQFSVERPDGSNFTLKIRSTKLEDSAMYFCASSESGRSYNEQFFGPGTRLTVL.

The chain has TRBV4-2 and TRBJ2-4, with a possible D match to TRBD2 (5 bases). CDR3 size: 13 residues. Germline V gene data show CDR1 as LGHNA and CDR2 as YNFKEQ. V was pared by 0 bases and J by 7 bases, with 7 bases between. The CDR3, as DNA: TGTGCCAGCAGCCAAGATCCTAGCAACATTCAGTACTTC. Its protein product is CASSQDPSNIQYF.

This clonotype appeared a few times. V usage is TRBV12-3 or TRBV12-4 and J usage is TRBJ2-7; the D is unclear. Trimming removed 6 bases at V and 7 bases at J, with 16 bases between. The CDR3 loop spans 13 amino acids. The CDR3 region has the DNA TGTGCCAGCAGCCAGAGGAGACACGGTGAGCAGTACTTC. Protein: CASSQRRHGEQYF.

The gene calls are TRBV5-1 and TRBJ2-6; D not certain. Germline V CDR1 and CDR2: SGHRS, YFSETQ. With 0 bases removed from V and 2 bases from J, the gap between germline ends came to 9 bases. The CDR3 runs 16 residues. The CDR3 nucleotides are TGCGCCAGCAGCTTGGGTGGTAACCCTGGGGCCAACGTCCTGACTTTC. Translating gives CASSLGGNPGANVLTF.

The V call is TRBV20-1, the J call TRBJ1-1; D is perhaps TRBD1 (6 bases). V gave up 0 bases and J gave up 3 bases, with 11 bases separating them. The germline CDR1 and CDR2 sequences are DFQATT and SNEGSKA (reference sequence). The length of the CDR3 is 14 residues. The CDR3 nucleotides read TGCAGTGCTAGAGATGGAGGGGGGGACACTGAAGCTTTCTTT. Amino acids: CSARDGGGDTEAFF.

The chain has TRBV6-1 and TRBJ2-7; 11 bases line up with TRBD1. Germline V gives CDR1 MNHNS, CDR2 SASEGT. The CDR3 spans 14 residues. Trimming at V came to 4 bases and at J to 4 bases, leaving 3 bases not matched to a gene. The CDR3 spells CASSGGTGGYEQYF. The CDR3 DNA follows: TGTGCCAGCAGTGGCGGGACAGGGGGTTACGAGCAGTACTTC.

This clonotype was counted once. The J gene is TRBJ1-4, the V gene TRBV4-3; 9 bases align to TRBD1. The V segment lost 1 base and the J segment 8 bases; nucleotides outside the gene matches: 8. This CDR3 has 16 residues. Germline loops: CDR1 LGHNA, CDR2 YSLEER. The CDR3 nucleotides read TGCGCCAGCAGCCAAGGATGGGGACAGGGCGGCGAAAAACTGTTTTTT. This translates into CASSQGWGQGGEKLFF.

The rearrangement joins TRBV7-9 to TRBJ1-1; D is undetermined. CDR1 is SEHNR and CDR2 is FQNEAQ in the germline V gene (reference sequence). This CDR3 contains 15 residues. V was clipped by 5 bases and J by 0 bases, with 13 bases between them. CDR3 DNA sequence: TGTGCCAGCAGCACCTGGACGCCTATGAACACTGAAGCTTTCTTT. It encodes CASSTWTPMNTEAFF.

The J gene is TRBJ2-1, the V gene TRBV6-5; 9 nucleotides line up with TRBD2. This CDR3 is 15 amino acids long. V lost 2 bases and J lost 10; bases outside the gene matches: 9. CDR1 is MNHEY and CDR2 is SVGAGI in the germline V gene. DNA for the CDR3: TGTGCCAGCAGTTACGGTACTAGCGGGCTGGGGGAGCAGTTCTTC. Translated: CASSYGTSGLGEQFF.

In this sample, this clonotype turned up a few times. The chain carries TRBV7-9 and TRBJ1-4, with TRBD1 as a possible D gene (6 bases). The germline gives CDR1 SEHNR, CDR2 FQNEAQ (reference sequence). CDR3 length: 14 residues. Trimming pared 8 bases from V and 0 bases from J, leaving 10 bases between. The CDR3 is CASGGGTTNEKLFF. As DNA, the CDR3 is TGTGCCAGCGGAGGGGGGACAACTAATGAAAAACTGTTTTTT.

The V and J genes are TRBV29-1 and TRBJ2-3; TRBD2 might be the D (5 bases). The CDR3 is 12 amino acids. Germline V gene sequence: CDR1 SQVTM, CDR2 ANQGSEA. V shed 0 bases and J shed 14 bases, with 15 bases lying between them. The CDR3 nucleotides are TGCAGCGTTGAAGATGTCCGGACTGGCACGTATTTT. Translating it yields CSVEDVRTGTYF.

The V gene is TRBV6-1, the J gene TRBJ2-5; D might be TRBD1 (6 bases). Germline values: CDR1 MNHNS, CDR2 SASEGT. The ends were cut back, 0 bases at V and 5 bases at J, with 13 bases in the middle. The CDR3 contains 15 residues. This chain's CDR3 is CASSEAGQRVETQYF. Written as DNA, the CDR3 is TGTGCCAGCAGTGAAGCCGGACAGCGTGTGGAGACCCAGTACTTC.

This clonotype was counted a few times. The CDR3 DNA reads TGCAGCGTCAGTAGCGGGACAGGGGAACAGACCCAGTACTTC. Amino acids: CSVSSGTGEQTQYF. The genes are TRBV29-1 and TRBJ2-5, with 10 bases matching TRBD1. The CDR3 is made up of 14 amino acids. Germline loops: CDR1 SQVTM, CDR2 ANQGSEA. Trimming removed 6 bases from V and 6 bases from J; junction bases left unmatched: 10.

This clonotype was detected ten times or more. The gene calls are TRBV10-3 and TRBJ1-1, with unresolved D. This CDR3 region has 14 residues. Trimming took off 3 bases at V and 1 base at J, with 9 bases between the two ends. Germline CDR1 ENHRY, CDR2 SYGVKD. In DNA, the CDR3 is TGTGCCATCAGTGATTCCATGGGGAACACTGAAGCTTTCTTT. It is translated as CAISDSMGNTEAFF.

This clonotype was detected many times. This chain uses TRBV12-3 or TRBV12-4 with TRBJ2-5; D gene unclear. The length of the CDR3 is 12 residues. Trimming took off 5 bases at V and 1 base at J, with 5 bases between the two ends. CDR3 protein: CASSHGQETQYF. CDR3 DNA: TGTGCCAGCAGTCATGGCCAAGAGACCCAGTACTTC.